The next 17 T cell receptor beta chains were all read from a single sample in a study of identical twins (dated by TCRdb to the mid-2010s). Library construction relied on 5' RACE. Sequencer: Illumina HiSeq 2000. The public reads were reprocessed in TCRdb via fastp at Q25 and MiXCR, keeping in-frame beta chains. Merged by CDR3 protein, the rows form single entries marked with the most common genes and DNA. The sample includes roughly 250,000 distinct CDR3 sequences, with roughly 7% observed a single time. The top ten clones comprise 3.5% to 4% of the sample. The same specimen was also included in a second study, on yellow fever vaccine responses in identical twins.

Source material: memory (CD45RO+) T cells sorted from blood. Interpreted using the paper, the cell subset or site label stands for: CD45RO+ enriched T cells. The source is a woman under 30 in good health.

The chain carries TRBV2 and TRBJ2-2; D gene ambiguous. The CDR3 spans 15 residues. V was pared by 7 bases and J by 7 bases, with 19 bases between. Germline lookup yields CDR1 SNHLY and CDR2 FYNNEI. CDR3 DNA sequence: TGTGCCAGCAAGGATGACTGGGTTGGTGTCGGGGAGCTGTTTTTT. Amino acid sequence: CASKDDWVGVGELFF.

This clonotype was seen at least ten times. The chain couples TRBV6-1 to TRBJ2-2, with D perhaps TRBD1 (6 bases). Germline CDR1 MNHNS, CDR2 SASEGT. The V gene lost 6 bases and the J gene lost 5 bases, with 10 bases spanning the gap. This CDR3 contains 13 residues. The CDR3 region is CASSIQGTGELFF. CDR3 coding DNA: TGTGCCAGCAGCATACAGGGAACCGGGGAGCTGTTTTTT.

The table lists this clonotype with many counts. The chain is built from TRBV29-1 and TRBJ2-1, with D maybe TRBD1 (5 bases). The CDR3 sequence is 14 residues long. V was shortened by 0 bases and J by 3 bases, with 9 bases between the two germline ends. Looked up from germline, CDR1 is SQVTM and CDR2 is ANQGSEA. CDR3 amino acids: CSVEDRGNYNEQFF. As DNA, the CDR3 is TGCAGCGTTGAAGATAGGGGAAACTACAATGAGCAGTTCTTC.

This clonotype was observed a few times. This chain links TRBV7-9 with TRBJ2-7; TRBD2 matches 7 bases. The germline V gene has CDR1 SEHNR and CDR2 FQNEAQ (reference sequence). Trimming took 0 bases from V and 3 from J; bases not matched to a gene: 2. The CDR3 has 14 amino acids. The CDR3 loop is CASSLAASGYEQYF. CDR3 in DNA: TGTGCCAGCAGCTTAGCTGCTAGCGGCTACGAGCAGTACTTC.

This clonotype was observed many times. The chain is built from TRBV5-1 and TRBJ1-4; D remains ambiguous. CDR1 SGHRS and CDR2 YFSETQ come from the germline V gene. Trimming left V 1 base short and J 5 bases short, with 6 bases between. The CDR3 loop spans 13 amino acids. The CDR3 reads CASSLTQNEKLFF. CDR3 nucleotide sequence: TGCGCCAGCAGCTTGACCCAAAATGAAAAACTGTTTTTT.

The chain is built from TRBV7-9 and TRBJ1-1; 7 nucleotides match TRBD1. CDR1 and CDR2 (germline): SEHNR, FQNEAQ (reference sequence). The CDR3 is 15 residues long. V lost 7 bases, J lost 1 base, and 9 bases stayed unmatched. The CDR3 sequence is CASTFSRDRNTEAFF. For the CDR3, the DNA is TGTGCCAGCACCTTCAGCCGGGACAGGAACACTGAAGCTTTCTTT.

This clonotype has a count of ten or more. The chain links TRBV2 to TRBJ1-5; a weak D match, TRBD1 (5 bases). Germline V lookup: CDR1 SNHLY, CDR2 FYNNEI. V lost 4 bases, J lost 3 bases, and 7 bases lay in between. The CDR3 sequence is 13 residues long. CDR3 DNA sequence: TGTGCCAGCAGTGCAGGGTACAATCAGCCCCAGCATTTT. Translation: CASSAGYNQPQHF.

The chain has TRBV20-1 and TRBJ2-3; either TRBD1 or TRBD2 may supply D (5 bases each). The germline V gene encodes CDR1 DFQATT and CDR2 SNEGSKA (reference sequence). The length of the CDR3 is 15 residues. Trimming took 2 bases from V and 1 from J, leaving 13 bases between them. CDR3 loop: CSARNGTWGTDTQYF. The CDR3 nucleotides read TGCAGTGCTAGAAATGGGACCTGGGGCACAGATACGCAGTATTTT.

Many counts were recorded for this clonotype. The CDR3 DNA is TGTGCCAGCAGTGAAGAATCCCCGGGACAGGGGCGGGATACGCAGTATTTT. Protein product: CASSEESPGQGRDTQYF. The chain carries TRBV6-1 and TRBJ2-3, with 10 bases aligning to TRBD1. The CDR3 spans 17 residues. V lost 1 base to trimming and J lost 6 bases; unmatched junction nucleotides: 10. Germline V gene lookup returns CDR1 MNHNS and CDR2 SASEGT.

This chain joins TRBV7-6 and TRBJ1-5, with D possibly being TRBD1 (6 bases). Deletions cut 5 bases from V and 6 bases from J, with 14 bases between. This CDR3 is 14 amino acids long. Germline V gene data show CDR1 as SGHVS and CDR2 as FNYEAQ. The CDR3 loop reads CASSGGASGQPQHF. The CDR3 coding sequence is TGTGCCAGCAGCGGGGGGGCTTCGGGTCAGCCCCAGCATTTT.

The chain combines TRBV15 with TRBJ2-1; possibly TRBD2 for D (5 bases). Germline CDR1 is LNHNV and CDR2 is YYDKDF (reference sequence). CDR3 size: 19 residues. V lost 6 bases, J lost 5 bases, and 29 bases lay in between. DNA for the CDR3: TGTGCCACCAGGCACCGGGGTCCAGCGGCCTCCCCCGGGGACAATGAGCAGTTCTTC. Residues: CATRHRGPAASPGDNEQFF.

J is TRBJ1-5 and V is TRBV2; D remains unclear. Trimming shortened V by 6 bases and J by 5 bases, and 11 bases separated the two germline ends. CDR3 length equals 13 residues. CDR1 is SNHLY and CDR2 is FYNNEI in the germline V gene. Here the CDR3 reads CASSRGDDQPQHF. The CDR3 DNA follows: TGTGCCAGCAGCCGGGGTGACGATCAGCCCCAGCATTTT.

This clonotype came up a few times. The J gene is TRBJ1-5, the V gene TRBV19; D ambiguous. V lost 3 bases, J lost 3 bases, and 9 bases lay in between. The CDR3 is 14 residues long. Looked up from germline, CDR1 is LNHDA and CDR2 is SQIVND (reference sequence). Here the CDR3 reads CASSIDGNNQPQHF. The CDR3 nucleotides read TGTGCCAGTAGTATCGACGGAAACAATCAGCCCCAGCATTTT.

There are many counts of this clonotype. The genes are TRBV7-6 and TRBJ2-2; D unclear. Trimming removed 5 bases from V and 6 bases from J, with 10 bases in between. Per germline, CDR1 SGHVS and CDR2 FNYEAQ. The CDR3 sequence is 13 residues long. As DNA, the CDR3 is TGTGCCAGCAGCCCACCCTGGTCCGGGGAGCTGTTTTTT. It yields the protein CASSPPWSGELFF.

The V and J genes are TRBV12-3 or TRBV12-4 and TRBJ2-7; TRBD2 matches at 8 bases. The CDR3 covers 12 residues. Trimming took 4 bases from V and 7 from J; bases not matched to a gene: 3. The CDR3 DNA follows: TGTGCCAGCAGTTATGTAGCGGGAGAGCAGTACTTC. Its protein product is CASSYVAGEQYF.

This clonotype showed up many times. This chain joins TRBV5-1 and TRBJ1-4; the D is unclear. The V and J ends lost 0 bases and 7 bases respectively, with 13 bases between them. Looked up from germline, CDR1 is SGHRS and CDR2 is YFSETQ. There are 15 residues in the CDR3. As DNA, the CDR3 is TGCGCCAGCAGCTTGGGGCTATCTCATGGTGAAAAACTGTTTTTT. Translating it yields CASSLGLSHGEKLFF.

The V call is TRBV11-2, the J call TRBJ2-3; D not certain. V lost 11 bases, J lost 1 base, and 13 bases lay in between. This CDR3 is 13 amino acids long. CDR1 and CDR2 (germline): SGHAT, FQNNGV. CDR3 nucleotide sequence: TGTGCCCTGGGTTGGTGGCGCACAGATACGCAGTATTTT. Its translation is CALGWWRTDTQYF.